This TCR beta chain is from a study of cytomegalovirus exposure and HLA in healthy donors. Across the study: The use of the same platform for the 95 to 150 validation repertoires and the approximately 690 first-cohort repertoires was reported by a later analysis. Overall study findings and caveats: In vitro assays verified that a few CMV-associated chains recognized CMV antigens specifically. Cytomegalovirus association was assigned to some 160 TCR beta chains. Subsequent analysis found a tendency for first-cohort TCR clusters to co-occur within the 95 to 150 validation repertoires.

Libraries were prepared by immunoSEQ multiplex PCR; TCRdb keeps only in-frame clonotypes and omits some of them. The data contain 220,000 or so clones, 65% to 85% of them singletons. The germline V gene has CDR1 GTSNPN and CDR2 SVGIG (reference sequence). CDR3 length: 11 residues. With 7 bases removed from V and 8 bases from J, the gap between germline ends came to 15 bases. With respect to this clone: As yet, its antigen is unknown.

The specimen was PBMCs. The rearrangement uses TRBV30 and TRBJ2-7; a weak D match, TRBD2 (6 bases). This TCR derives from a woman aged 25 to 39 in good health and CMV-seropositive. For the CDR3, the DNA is TGTGCCTTCCAGACTAGTCTCCAGCAGTACTTC. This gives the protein CAFQTSLQQYF.